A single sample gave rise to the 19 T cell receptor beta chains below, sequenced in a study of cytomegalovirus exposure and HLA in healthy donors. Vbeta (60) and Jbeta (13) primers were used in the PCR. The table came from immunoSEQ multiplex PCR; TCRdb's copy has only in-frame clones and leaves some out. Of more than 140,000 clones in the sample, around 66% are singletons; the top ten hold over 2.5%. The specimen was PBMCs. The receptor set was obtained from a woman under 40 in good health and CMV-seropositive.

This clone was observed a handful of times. The CDR3 DNA is TGTGCCGGAGAGACAGGGTTAAACTACGAGCAGTACTTC. Translation gives CAGETGLNYEQYF. The V call is TRBV6-1, the J call TRBJ2-7, with 7 bases fitting TRBD1. This CDR3 is built from 13 residues. Trimming at V came to 11 bases and at J to 3 bases, leaving 10 bases not matched to a gene. From germline, CDR1 is MNHNS and CDR2 SASEGT.

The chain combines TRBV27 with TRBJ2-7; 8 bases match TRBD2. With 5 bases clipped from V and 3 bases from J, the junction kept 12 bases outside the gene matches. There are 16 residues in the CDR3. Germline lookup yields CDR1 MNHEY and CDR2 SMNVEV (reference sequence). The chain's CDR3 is CASSLDRLALNYEQYF. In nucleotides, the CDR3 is TGTGCCAGCAGTCTCGACCGACTAGCGTTGAACTACGAGCAGTACTTC.

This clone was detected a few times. The CDR3 DNA reads TGTGCCAGCAGCTTAGGTTCCCTGAGCTCCTACGAGCAGTACTTC. This gives the protein CASSLGSLSSYEQYF. This rearrangement joins TRBV7-6 to TRBJ2-7; D is ambiguous. CDR1 is SGHVS and CDR2 is FNYEAQ in the germline V gene. V lost 1 base, J lost 0 bases, and 10 bases lay in between. The CDR3 runs to 15 residues.

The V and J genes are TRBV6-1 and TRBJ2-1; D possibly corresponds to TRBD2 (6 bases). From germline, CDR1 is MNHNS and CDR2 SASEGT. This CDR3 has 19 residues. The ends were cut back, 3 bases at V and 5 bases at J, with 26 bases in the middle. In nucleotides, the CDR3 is TGTGCCAGCAGTGATTTGGCGGTCCAGGGAGGCTTGGCGCACAATGAGCAGTTCTTC. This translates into CASSDLAVQGGLAHNEQFF.

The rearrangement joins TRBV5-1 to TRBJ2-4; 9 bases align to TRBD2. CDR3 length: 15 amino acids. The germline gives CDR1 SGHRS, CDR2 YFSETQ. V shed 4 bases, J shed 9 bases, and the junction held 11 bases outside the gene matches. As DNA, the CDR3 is TGCGCCAGCAGCCCTGCTAGCGGGGCGAGCGGCATTCAGTACTTC. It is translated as CASSPASGASGIQYF.

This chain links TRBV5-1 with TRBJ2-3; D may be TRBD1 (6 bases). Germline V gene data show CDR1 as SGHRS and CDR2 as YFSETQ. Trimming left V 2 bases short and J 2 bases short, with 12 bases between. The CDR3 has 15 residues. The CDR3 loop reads CASSFLGASTDTQYF. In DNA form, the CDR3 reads TGCGCCAGCAGCTTTTTGGGGGCGTCCACAGATACGCAGTATTTT.

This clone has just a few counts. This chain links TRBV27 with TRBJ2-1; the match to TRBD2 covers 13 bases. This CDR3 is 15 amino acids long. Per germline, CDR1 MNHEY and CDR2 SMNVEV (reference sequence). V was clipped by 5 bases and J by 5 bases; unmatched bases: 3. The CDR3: CASSPGTSGNNEQFF. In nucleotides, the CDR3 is TGTGCCAGCAGTCCGGGGACTAGCGGGAACAATGAGCAGTTCTTC.

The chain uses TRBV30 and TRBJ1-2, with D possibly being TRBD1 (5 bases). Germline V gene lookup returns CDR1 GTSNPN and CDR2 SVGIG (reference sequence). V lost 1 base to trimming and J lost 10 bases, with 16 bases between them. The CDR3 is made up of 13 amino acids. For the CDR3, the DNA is TGTGCCTGGAGTGCGAGAAACCCGACAGCCTACACCTTC. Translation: CAWSARNPTAYTF.

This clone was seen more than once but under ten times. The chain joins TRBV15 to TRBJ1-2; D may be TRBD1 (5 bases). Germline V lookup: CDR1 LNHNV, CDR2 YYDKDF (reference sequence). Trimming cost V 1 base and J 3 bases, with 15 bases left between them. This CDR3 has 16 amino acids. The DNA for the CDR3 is TGTGCCACCAGCAGAGTTCCGACGACAGCCTACTATGGCTACACCTTC. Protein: CATSRVPTTAYYGYTF.

This CDR3 reads CASSWQGRDGYTF. CDR3 coding DNA: TGTGCCAGCAGCTGGCAGGGCAGGGATGGCTACACCTTC. The rearrangement links TRBV5-4 to TRBJ1-2; the D gene is possibly TRBD1 (5 bases). Germline V gives CDR1 SGHNT, CDR2 YYREEE (reference sequence). This CDR3 comprises 13 residues. The V gene lost 3 bases and the J gene lost 6 bases, with 12 bases spanning the gap.

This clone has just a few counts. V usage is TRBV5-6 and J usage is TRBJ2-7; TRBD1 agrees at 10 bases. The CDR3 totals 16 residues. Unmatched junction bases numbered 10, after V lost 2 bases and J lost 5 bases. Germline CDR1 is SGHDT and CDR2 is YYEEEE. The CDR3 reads CASSLRFADRGHEQYF. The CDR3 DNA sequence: TGTGCCAGCAGCTTACGATTCGCCGACAGGGGGCACGAGCAGTACTTC.

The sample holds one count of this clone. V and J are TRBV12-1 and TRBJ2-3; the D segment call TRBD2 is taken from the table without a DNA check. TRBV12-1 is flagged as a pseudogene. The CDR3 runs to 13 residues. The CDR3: CASSLNPTDTQYF. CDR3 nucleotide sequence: TGTGCCAGCAGCCTTAATCCCACAGATACGCAGTATTTT.

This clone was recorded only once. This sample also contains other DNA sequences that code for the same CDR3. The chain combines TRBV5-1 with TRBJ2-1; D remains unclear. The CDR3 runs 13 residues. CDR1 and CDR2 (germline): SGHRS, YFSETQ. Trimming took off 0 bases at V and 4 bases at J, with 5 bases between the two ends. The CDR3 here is CASSLDGYNEQFF. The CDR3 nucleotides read TGCGCCAGCAGCTTGGACGGTTACAATGAGCAGTTCTTC.

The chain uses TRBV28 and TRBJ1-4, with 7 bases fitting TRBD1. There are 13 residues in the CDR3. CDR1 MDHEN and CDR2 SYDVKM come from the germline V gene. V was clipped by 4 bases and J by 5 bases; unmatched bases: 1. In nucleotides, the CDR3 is TGTGCCAGCAGTTGGGGACAGAATGAAAAACTGTTTTTT. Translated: CASSWGQNEKLFF.

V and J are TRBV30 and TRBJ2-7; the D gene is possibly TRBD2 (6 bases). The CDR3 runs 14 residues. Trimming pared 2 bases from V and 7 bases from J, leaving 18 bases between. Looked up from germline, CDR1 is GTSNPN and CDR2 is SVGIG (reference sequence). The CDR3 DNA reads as TGTGCCTGGAGTATAAGGCTTGGAGGGAGTGAGCAGTACTTC. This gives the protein CAWSIRLGGSEQYF.

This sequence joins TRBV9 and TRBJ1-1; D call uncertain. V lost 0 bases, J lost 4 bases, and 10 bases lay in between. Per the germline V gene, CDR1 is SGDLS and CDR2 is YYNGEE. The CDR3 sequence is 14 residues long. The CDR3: CASSVAPWSTEAFF. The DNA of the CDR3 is TGTGCCAGCAGCGTAGCTCCCTGGAGCACTGAAGCTTTCTTT. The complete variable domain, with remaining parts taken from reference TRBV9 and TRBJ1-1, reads DSGVTQTPKHLITATGQRVTLRCSPRSGDLSVYWYQQSLDQGLQFLIQYYNGEERAKGNILERFSAQQFPDLHSELNLSSLELGDSALYFCASSVAPWSTEAFFGQGTRLTVV.

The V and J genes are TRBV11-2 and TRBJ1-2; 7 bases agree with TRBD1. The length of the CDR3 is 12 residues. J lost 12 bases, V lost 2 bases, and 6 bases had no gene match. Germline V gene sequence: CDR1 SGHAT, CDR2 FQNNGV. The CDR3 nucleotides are TGTGCCAGCAGCTTACGGGACAGCTTCAACACCTTC. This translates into CASSLRDSFNTF.

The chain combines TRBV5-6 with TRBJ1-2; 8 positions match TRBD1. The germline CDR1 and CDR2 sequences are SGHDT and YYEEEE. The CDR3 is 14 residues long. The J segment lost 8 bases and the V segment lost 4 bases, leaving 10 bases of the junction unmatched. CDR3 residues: CASSPGQGLGGYTF. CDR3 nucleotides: TGTGCCAGCAGCCCCGGACAGGGTTTAGGAGGCTACACCTTC.

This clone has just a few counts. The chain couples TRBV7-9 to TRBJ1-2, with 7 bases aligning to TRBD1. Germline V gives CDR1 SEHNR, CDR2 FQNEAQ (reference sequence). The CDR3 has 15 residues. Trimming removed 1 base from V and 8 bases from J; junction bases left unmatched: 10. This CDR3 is CASSLGTEGAEGYTF. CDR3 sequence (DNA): TGTGCCAGCAGCTTAGGAACTGAGGGGGCAGAGGGCTACACCTTC.